Listed below are T cell receptor beta chains from one sample, sequenced in a study of identical twins. One entry per CDR3 protein, called by TCRdb with MiXCR from the 5' RACE reads. The table lists 460,000 or so distinct CDR3 sequences, 12% to 15% of them singletons. These same data were also listed under a study on yellow fever vaccine responses in identical twins.

The sequencing sample was made of CD4+ T cells sorted from blood. The receptor set was obtained from a young woman in good health. Both conserved end residues are part of each CDR3. A D gene is named only where the DNA matches it firmly. Clone size is shown for a subset of rows, as once, few, many or a class of expanded clone.

>TRBJ2-2|-|-|TRBV7-3
TGTGCCAGCAGCGATACAGGGAGGGGTACCGGGGAGCTGTTTTTT
CASSDTGRGTGELFF
>TRBJ1-1|few|-|TRBV5-1
TGCGCCAGCAGCACCTTGGACAGACCGACTGAAGCTTTCTTT
CASSTLDRPTEAFF
>TRBJ2-5|few|-|TRBV3-1
TGTGCCAGCAGCCCGCAGCGGGAGACCCAGTACTTC
CASSPQRETQYF
>TRBJ2-3|few|-|TRBV20-1
TGCAGTGCTCCGCAGGGCGCAGATACGCAGTATTTT
CSAPQGADTQYF
>TRBJ1-2|few|-|TRBV14
TGTGCCAGCAGCCAAACCCTAGCTAACTATGGCTACACCTTC
CASSQTLANYGYTF
>TRBJ1-5|few|TRBD1|TRBV6-1
TGTGCCAGCAGACGCAAACCCGGGACAGTCAATCAGCCCCAGCATTTT
CASRRKPGTVNQPQHF
>TRBJ1-3|few|-|TRBV2
TGTGCCAGCATAGAGGGAACAGGAAACACCATATATTTT
CASIEGTGNTIYF
>TRBJ2-7|-|-|TRBV7-2
TGTGCCAGCAGCTTACCAGCCGGCGAGCAGTACTTC
CASSLPAGEQYF
>TRBJ2-6|-|-|TRBV9
TGTGCCAGCAGCGTAGTAAACAGACTGCTTCTCGGGGCCAACGTCCTGACTTTC
CASSVVNRLLLGANVLTF
>TRBJ2-1|-|-|TRBV29-1
TGCAGCGTTGATGGGCGGGATAAAAGGTTCTTC
CSVDGRDKRFF
>TRBJ2-1|-|TRBD1|TRBV12-3/TRBV12-4
TGTGCCAGCAGTTACCACCAGGGGGCTGCCATTCAGTTCTTC
CASSYHQGAAIQFF
>TRBJ2-5|few|-|TRBV30
TGTGCCTGGACCACAGTACCCAAGGAGACCCAGTACTTC
CAWTTVPKETQYF
>TRBJ2-7|few|-|TRBV4-3
TGCGCCAGCAGCCAAGGTGCGGCAGGGAAGTACGAGCAGTACTTC
CASSQGAAGKYEQYF
>TRBJ1-5|few|-|TRBV27
TGTGCCAGCAGTTTAGGCAGTACGCAGCCCCAGCATTTT
CASSLGSTQPQHF
>TRBJ2-7|-|-|TRBV20-1
TGCAGTGCTAGTCAGCGGCCCTCTGAATACGAGCAGTACTTC
CSASQRPSEYEQYF
>TRBJ2-5|-|-|TRBV25-1
TGTGCCAGCAGTGAAGGAAACGACTGGAAGACCCAGTACTTC
CASSEGNDWKTQYF
>TRBJ2-1|few|TRBD2|TRBV29-1
TGCAGCGTTGGCGTGGGAGGGCCGGGTGAGCAGTTCTTC
CSVGVGGPGEQFF
>TRBJ2-1|few|TRBD2|TRBV5-1
TGCGCCAGCGCTCTAGCGGGAGCCCATGAGCAGTTCTTC
CASALAGAHEQFF
>TRBJ2-1|many|TRBD2|TRBV15
TGTGCCACCGGTAGCGGGGGGAACTACAATGAGCAGTTCTTC
CATGSGGNYNEQFF
>TRBJ1-2|many|TRBD1|TRBV2
TGTGCCAGCAGTGGGGACAGCCAACTATATGGCTACACCTTC
CASSGDSQLYGYTF
>TRBJ2-2|few|TRBD1|TRBV5-1
TGCGCCAGCAGCGTCAGGACAGGGGACACCGGGGAGCTGTTTTTT
CASSVRTGDTGELFF
>TRBJ2-5|-|TRBD2|TRBV7-9
TGTGCCAGCAGCTCACCGGGACTAGCGGGAGTCGTGGAGACCCAGTACTTC
CASSSPGLAGVVETQYF
>TRBJ2-1|few|-|TRBV18
TGTGCCAGCTCACCAAAGAGCGCCTCCTACAATGAGCAGTTCTTC
CASSPKSASYNEQFF
>TRBJ2-1|few|TRBD1|TRBV11-3
TGTGCCAGCAGCTTAGATATGGGACAGGGGTCCTACAATGAGCAGTTCTTC
CASSLDMGQGSYNEQFF
>TRBJ1-2|few|-|TRBV28
TGTGCCAGCCTCGAGCCCCTAGGGGGTGGCTACACCTTC
CASLEPLGGGYTF
>TRBJ2-1|few|-|TRBV7-9
TGTGCCAGCGGCACTTCAGGACCCACAAGCTCCTACAATGAGCAGTTCTTC
CASGTSGPTSSYNEQFF
>TRBJ2-7|few|-|TRBV10-2
TGCGCCAGCAGTGACGCCGGGGAGACCTACGAGCAGTACTTC
CASSDAGETYEQYF
>TRBJ1-6|-|-|TRBV20-1
TGCAGTGCTAGAGACCGGGCATCACCCCTCCACTTT
CSARDRASPLHF
>TRBJ2-3|few|-|TRBV20-1
TGCAGTGCTGCCCTTTTGTGGGGCGGGGGCACAGATACGCAGTATTTT
CSAALLWGGGTDTQYF
>TRBJ2-3|few|TRBD2|TRBV7-2
TGTGCCAGCAGCTTAGGCGGGGGGGGGCCAGATACGCAGTATTTT
CASSLGGGGPDTQYF
>TRBJ2-3|many|TRBD2|TRBV20-1
TGCAGTGCTTTAACTAGCGGACGCACAGATACGCAGTATTTT
CSALTSGRTDTQYF
>TRBJ2-7|few|-|TRBV21-1
TGTGCCAGCAGACCCGCCCAGACCTACGAGCAGTACTTC
CASRPAQTYEQYF
>TRBJ1-6|many|-|TRBV7-9
TGTGCCAGTCGCGGGTCGGGAACCCTATCAACCCTCCACTTT
CASRGSGTLSTLHF
>TRBJ2-1|-|TRBD1|TRBV14
TGTGCCAGCAGCCAAGTTGTGAGGGGGCGACACAATGAGCAGTTCTTC
CASSQVVRGRHNEQFF
>TRBJ2-6|few|TRBD1|TRBV6-1
TGTGCCACCAGGACAGGACTTGGGGCCAACGTCCTGACTTTC
CATRTGLGANVLTF
>TRBJ2-2|many|-|TRBV7-9
TGTGCCAGCAGCTTAAGGACAGATCCCGGGGAGCTGTTTTTT
CASSLRTDPGELFF
>TRBJ2-3|few|-|TRBV24-1
TGTGCCACCAGTGAATCGGATACGCAGTATTTT
CATSESDTQYF
>TRBJ2-1|many|TRBD2|TRBV12-3/TRBV12-4
TGTGCCAGCAGTTCCGGGACTAGCGTATACAATGAGCAGTTCTTC
CASSSGTSVYNEQFF
>TRBJ2-3|few|-|TRBV15
TGTGCCACCAGCAGAGGTGACAGCGGCCCAGATACGCAGTATTTT
CATSRGDSGPDTQYF
>TRBJ2-3|many|-|TRBV5-1
TGCGCCAGCAGCTTGTCTGGTTACACAGATACGCAGTATTTT
CASSLSGYTDTQYF